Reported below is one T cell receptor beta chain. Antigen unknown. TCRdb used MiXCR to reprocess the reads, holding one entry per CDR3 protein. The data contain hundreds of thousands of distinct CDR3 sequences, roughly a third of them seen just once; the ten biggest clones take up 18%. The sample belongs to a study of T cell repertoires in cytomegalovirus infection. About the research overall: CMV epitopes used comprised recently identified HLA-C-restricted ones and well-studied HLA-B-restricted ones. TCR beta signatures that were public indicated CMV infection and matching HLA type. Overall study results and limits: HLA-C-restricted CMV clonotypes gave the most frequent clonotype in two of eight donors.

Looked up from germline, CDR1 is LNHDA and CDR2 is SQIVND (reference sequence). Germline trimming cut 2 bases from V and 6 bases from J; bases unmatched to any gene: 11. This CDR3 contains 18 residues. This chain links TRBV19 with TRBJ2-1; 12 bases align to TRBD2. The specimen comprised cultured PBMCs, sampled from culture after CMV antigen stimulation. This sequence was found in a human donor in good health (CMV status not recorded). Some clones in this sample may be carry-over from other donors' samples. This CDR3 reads CASSITSGGPSGGNEQFF. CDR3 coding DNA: TGTGCCAGTAGTATAACTAGCGGGGGGCCTTCGGGGGGCAATGAGCAGTTCTTC.